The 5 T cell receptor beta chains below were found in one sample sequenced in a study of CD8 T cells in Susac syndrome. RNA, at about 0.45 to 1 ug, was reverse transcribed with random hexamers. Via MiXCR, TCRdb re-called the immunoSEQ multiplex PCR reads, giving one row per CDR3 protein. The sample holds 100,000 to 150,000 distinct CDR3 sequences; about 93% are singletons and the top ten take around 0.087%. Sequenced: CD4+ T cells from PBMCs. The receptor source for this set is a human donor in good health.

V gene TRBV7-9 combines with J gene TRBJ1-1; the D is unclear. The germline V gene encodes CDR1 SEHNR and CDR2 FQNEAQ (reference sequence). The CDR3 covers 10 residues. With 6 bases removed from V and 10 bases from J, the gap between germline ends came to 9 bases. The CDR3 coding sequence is TGTGCCAGCAGTCCGCGTGTAGCTTTCTTT. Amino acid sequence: CASSPRVAFF. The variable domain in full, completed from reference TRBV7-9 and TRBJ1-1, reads DTGVSQNPRHKITKRGQNVTFRCDPISEHNRLYWYRQTLGQGPEFLTYFQNEAQLEKSRLLSDRFSAERPKGSFSTLEIQRTEQGDSAMYLCASSPRVAFFGQGTRLTVV.

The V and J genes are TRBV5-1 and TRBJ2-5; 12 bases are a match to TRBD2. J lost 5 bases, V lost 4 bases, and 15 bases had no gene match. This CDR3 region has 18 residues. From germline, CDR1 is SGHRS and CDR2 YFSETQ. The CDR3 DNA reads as TGCGCCAGCAGCCTAAGTTCCGGGACTAGCGGGTACATGGAGACCCAGTACTTC. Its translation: CASSLSSGTSGYMETQYF.

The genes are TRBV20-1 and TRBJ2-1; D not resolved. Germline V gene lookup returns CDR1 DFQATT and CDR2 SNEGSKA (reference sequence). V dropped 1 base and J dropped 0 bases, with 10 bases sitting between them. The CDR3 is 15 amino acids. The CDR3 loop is CSARGKRSSYNEQFF. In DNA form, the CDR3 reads TGCAGTGCTAGAGGGAAGCGTAGCTCCTACAATGAGCAGTTCTTC.

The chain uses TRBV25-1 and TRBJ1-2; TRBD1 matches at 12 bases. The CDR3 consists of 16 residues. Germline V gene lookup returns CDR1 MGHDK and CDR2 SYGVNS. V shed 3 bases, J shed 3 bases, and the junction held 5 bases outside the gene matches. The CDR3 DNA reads TGTGCCAGCAGTGATGAGGGGACAGGGGGCGACTATGGCTACACCTTC. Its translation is CASSDEGTGGDYGYTF.

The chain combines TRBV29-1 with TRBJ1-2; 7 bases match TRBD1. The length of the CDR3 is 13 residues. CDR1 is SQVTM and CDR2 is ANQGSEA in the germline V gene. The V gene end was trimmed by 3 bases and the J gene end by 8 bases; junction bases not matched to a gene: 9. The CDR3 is CSVDHKGARGYTF. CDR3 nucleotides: TGCAGCGTTGATCATAAGGGGGCAAGGGGCTACACCTTC.